Described below is a single T cell receptor (beta chain) sequence and its context. Its antigen is not known. At one end the junction does not follow the germline gene, possibly because of a read error. TCRdb re-analysed the RT-PCR reads in MiXCR, keeping a single row per CDR3 protein. The data show roughly 780,000 distinct CDR3 sequences, 15% to 20% seen once. The data belong to a study of response to subunit inactivated influenza vaccine. Findings of the study overall: Each seasonal influenza vaccination, the authors suggested, recruits few new T cells.

Germline-derived CDR1 and CDR2 are MNHEY and SMNVEV (reference sequence). This CDR3 is 15 amino acids long. The gene calls are TRBV27 and TRBJ2-6; D may be TRBD1 (6 bases). The sequence came from a man in his fifties or sixties who received an inactivated influenza vaccine. Sequences were derived from PBMCs from blood, sampled 4 to 6 days after vaccination. In DNA form, the CDR3 reads TGTGCCAGCATTTTATCAGGGGTTGGGGCCAACGTCCTGACTTTC. Amino acid sequence: CASILSGVGANVLTF.